Below, one TCR beta chain is given with its context. What it binds is unknown. The data were obtained in a study of T cell responses to AZD1222 COVID-19 vaccine. Germline-derived CDR1 and CDR2 are SGHTA and FQGNSA. Trimming took 1 base from V and 0 from J, leaving 13 bases between them. There are 17 residues in the CDR3. The table came from immunoSEQ multiplex PCR; TCRdb's copy has only in-frame clones and leaves some out. In the table there are approximately 180,000 clones, almost 95% of which are singletons. Findings and caveats of the study: Along spike, vaccine-associated CD4 TCRs were found throughout, with dominance at 160-218 and 743-854. Repertoires in all cases were sampled only once the peak T cell response had passed.

Sequences were derived from peripheral blood, sampled on day 0 of AZD1222 vaccination. The chain uses TRBV7-2 and TRBJ1-5, with D perhaps TRBD1 (5 bases). This clonotype was sampled from an adult in good health. The CDR3 sequence is CASSLVGTGNSNQPQHF. The DNA of the CDR3 is TGTGCCAGCAGCTTAGTGGGGACGGGGAATAGCAATCAGCCCCAGCATTTT.